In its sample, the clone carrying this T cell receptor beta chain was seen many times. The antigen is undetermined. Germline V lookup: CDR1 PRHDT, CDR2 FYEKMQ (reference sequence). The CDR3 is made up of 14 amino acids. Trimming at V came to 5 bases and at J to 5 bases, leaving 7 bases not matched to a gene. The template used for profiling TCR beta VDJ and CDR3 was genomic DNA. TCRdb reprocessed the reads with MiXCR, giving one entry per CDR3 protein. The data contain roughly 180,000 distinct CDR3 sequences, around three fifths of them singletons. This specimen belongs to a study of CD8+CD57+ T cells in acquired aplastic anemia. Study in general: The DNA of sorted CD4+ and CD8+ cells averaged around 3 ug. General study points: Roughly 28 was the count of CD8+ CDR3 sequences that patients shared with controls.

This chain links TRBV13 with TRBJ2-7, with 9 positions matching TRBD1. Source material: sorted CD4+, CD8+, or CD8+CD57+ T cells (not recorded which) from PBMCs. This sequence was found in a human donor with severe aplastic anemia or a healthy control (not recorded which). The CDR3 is CASSDRGNMDEQYF. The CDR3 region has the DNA TGTGCCAGCAGCGACAGGGGGAATATGGACGAGCAGTACTTC.